A single sample gave rise to the 7 T cell receptor beta chains below, sequenced in a study of blood T cells in healthy people across ages. A sample-barcoded 5' primer and a J-beta primer mix were used in a second PCR of about 7 to 12 cycles. TCRdb re-called the 5' RACE reads through MiXCR, storing one row per CDR3 protein. The table records roughly 1.5 million distinct CDR3 sequences, 40% to 45% of them present only once. Source material: blood. These receptors all stem from a woman aged 18 to 35 in good health.

The chain links TRBV20-1 to TRBJ2-5; 7 positions match TRBD1. This CDR3 spans 14 amino acids. Germline V CDR1 and CDR2: DFQATT, SNEGSKA (reference sequence). The junction had 10 bases not matched to a gene; V was cut back by 4 bases and J by 5 bases. The CDR3 spells CSAKDRAGVETQYF. The CDR3 coding sequence is TGCAGTGCTAAAGACAGGGCCGGCGTGGAGACCCAGTACTTC.

The rearrangement uses TRBV10-1 and TRBJ2-3, with TRBD1 identical over 11 bases. Germline V gives CDR1 WNHNN, CDR2 SYGVQD (reference sequence). This CDR3 has 16 amino acids. V trimming: 3 bases; J trimming: 5 bases; junction bases outside the gene matches: 7. The CDR3, as DNA: TGCGCCAGCAGTGAAGCCGGGACAGGGGGGCTAGATACGCAGTATTTT. Translation: CASSEAGTGGLDTQYF.

V usage is TRBV7-2 and J usage is TRBJ2-7, with 9 bases lining up with TRBD1. The germline V gene encodes CDR1 SGHTA and CDR2 FQGNSA. V was pared by 1 base and J by 3 bases, with 7 bases of the junction left unmatched. The CDR3 is made up of 16 amino acids. CDR3 in amino acids: CASSLGGTGSGYEQYF. The CDR3 nucleotides read TGTGCCAGCAGCTTAGGGGGGACAGGGAGCGGCTACGAGCAGTACTTC.

The rearrangement links TRBV10-3 to TRBJ2-4; a weak D match, TRBD1 (6 bases). Germline V gene data show CDR1 as ENHRY and CDR2 as SYGVKD. The CDR3 sequence is 15 residues long. V lost 10 bases and J 2 bases, leaving 18 bases between the germline ends. The CDR3 reads CATSRGDLTKNIQYF. As DNA, the CDR3 is TGTGCCACTAGCAGGGGAGACTTGACCAAAAACATTCAGTACTTC.

V is TRBV7-9 and J is TRBJ2-7, with D possibly matching TRBD2 (5 bases). Trimming removed 7 bases at V and 6 bases at J, with 22 bases between. The germline CDR1 and CDR2 sequences are SEHNR and FQNEAQ (reference sequence). This CDR3 spans 15 amino acids. The CDR3 protein is CASTARFSGYCEQYF. The CDR3 DNA follows: TGTGCCAGCACCGCCCGGTTCAGCGGTTACTGCGAGCAGTACTTC.

The sample holds a few counts of this clonotype. The chain has TRBV5-1 and TRBJ1-1; D is unresolved. CDR1 and CDR2 (germline): SGHRS, YFSETQ. V was pared by 0 bases and J by 3 bases, with 6 bases between. CDR3 size: 13 residues. The chain's CDR3 is CASSLGWDTEAFF. In nucleotides, the CDR3 is TGCGCCAGCAGCTTGGGTTGGGACACTGAAGCTTTCTTT.

The DNA of the CDR3 is TGTGCCAGCAGCCAAGAAGTCGGCAGAGGACTAGCGGGAACAGATACGCAGTATTTT. Its translation is CASSQEVGRGLAGTDTQYF. The chain carries TRBV14 and TRBJ2-3; TRBD2 matches at 12 bases. J was trimmed by 3 bases and V by 0 bases; bases with no gene match: 10. CDR3 size: 19 residues. CDR1 is SGHDN, CDR2 FVKESK, per germline.